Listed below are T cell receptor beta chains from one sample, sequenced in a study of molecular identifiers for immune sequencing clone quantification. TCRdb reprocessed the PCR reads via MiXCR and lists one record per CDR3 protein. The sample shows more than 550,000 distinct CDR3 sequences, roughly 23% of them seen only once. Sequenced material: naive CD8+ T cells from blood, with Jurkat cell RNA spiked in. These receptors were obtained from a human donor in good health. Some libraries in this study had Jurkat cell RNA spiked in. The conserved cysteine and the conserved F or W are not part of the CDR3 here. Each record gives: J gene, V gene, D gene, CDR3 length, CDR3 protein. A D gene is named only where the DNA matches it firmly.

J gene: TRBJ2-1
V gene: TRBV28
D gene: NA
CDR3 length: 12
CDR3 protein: ASSSRASVYEQF

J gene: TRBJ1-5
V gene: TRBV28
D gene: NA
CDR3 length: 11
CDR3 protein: ASSFAGNQPQH

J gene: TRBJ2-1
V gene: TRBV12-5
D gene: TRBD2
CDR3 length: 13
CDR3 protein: ASGLYLAGYNEQF

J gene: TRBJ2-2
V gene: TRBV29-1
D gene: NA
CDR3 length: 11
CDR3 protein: SVQAVNTGELF

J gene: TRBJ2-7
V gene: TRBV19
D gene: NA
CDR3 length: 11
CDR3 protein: ASSMSETYEQY

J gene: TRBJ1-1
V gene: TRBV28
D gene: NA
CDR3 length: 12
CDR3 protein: ASSFAVLGTEAF

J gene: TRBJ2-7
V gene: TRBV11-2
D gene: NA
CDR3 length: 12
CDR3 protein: ASSSRQENYEQY

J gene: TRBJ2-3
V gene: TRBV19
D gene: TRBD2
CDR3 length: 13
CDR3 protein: ASSGSAGGSDTQY

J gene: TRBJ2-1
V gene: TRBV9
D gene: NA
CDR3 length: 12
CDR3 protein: ASSPPGQHNEQF

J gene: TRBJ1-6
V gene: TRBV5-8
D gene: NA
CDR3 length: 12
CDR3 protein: ASSLRGQGSPLH

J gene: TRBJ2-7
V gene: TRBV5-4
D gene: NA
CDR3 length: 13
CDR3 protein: ASSPGRGLSYEQY

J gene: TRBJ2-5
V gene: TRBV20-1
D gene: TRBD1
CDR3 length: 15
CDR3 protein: SADTGQGELIQETQY

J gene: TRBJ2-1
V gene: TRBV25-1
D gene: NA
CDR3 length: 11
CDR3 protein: ASGATSYNEQF

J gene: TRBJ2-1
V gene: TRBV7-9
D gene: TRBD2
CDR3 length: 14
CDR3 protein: ASSPGLAGNRNEQF

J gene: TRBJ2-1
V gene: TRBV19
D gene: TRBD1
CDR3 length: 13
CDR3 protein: ASSISGGQGNEQF

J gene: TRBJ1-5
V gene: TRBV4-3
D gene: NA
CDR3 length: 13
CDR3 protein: ASSQSHGSNQPQH

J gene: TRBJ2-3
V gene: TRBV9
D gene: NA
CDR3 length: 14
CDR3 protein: ASSPTGGVGTDTQY

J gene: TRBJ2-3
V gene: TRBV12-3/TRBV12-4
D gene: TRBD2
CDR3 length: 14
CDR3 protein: ASSSTSGRPTDTQY

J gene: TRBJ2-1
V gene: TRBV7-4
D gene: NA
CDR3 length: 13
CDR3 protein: ASSLGSASYNEQF

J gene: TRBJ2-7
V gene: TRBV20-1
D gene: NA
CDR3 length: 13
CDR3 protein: SANPLEIYLGEQY

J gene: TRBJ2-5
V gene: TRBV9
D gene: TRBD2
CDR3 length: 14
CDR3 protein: ASSVGIAGELETQY

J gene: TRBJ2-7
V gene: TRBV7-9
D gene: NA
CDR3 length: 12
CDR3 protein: ASSQTVSPYEQY

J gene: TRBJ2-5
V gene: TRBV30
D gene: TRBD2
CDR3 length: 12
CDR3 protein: AWSSLAGQETQY

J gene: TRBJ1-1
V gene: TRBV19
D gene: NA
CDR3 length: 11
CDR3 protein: ASSIWGRNEAF

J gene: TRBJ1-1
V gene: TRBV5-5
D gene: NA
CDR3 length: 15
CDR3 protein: ASSLAVGLGMDTEAF

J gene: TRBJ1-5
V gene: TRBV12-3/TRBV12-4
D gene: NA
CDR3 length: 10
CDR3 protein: ASTQGNQPQH

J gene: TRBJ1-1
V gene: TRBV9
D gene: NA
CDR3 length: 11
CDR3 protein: AGSVDWGTEAF

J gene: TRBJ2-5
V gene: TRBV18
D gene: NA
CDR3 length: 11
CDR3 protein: ASSPRDGETQY

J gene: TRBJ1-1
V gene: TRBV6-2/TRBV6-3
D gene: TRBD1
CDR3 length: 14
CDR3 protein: ASSYAGTGLLTEAF

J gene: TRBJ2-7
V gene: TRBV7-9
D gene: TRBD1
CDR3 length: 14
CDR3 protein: ASSLGPGQGAYEQY

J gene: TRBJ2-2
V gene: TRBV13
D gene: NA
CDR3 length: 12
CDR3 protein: AIPGTTRTGELF

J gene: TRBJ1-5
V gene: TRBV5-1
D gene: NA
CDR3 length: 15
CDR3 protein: ASSLEGGPFSNQPQH

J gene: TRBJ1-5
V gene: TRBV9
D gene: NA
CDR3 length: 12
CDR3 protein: ASSGGGSNQPQH

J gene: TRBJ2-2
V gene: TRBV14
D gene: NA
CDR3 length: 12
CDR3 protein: ASSQVRHTGELF

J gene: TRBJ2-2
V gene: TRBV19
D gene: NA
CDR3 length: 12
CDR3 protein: ASSRARGTGELF

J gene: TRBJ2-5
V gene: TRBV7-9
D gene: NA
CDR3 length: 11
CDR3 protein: ASSSAGYETQY

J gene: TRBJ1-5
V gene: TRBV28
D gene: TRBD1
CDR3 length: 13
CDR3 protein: ASRRDREGNQPQH

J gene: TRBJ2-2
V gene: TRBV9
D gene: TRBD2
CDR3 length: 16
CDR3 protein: ASSVDPGTSGYTGELF

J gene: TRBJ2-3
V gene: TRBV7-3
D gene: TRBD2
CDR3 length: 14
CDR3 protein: ARSLLAGGSTDTQY

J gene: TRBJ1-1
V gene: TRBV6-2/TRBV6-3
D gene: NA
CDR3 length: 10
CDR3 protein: ASSFPPDEAL

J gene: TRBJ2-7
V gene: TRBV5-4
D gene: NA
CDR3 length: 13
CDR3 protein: ASSSGAEGSYEQY

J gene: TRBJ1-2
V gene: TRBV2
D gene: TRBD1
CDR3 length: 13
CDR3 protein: ASRAPGTVGYGYT

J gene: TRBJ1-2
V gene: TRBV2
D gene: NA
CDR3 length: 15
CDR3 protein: ASSPRYENRGGSGYT

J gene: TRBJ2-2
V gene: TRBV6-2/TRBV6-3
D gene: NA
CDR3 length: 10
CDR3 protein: ASSPRPGELF

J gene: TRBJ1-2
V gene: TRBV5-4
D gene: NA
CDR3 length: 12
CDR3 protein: ASMHGSANYGYT

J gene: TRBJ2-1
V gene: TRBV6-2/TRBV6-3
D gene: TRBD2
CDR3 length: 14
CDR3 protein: ASSYPIAGEYNEQF

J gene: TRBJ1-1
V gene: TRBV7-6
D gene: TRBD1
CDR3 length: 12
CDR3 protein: ASSSTTGLTEAF

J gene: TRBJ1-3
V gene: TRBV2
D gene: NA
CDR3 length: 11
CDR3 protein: ASKWESGNTIY

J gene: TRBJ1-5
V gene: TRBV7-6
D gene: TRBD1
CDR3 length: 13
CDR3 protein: ASSFGQGSNQPQH